This T cell receptor (beta chain) was documented in a study of blood T cell repertoires in COVID-19. Study-level information: Sources were T cells, B-cell-depleted T cells, or PBMCs; the material itself was cDNA or gDNA.

Per the study methods: Researchers report that nucleated cell counts were estimated from reference gene primer amplification. Assay: immunoSEQ multiplex PCR; the TCRdb copy retains only in-frame clones and omits some. V and J calls and clone size come straight from that table; D and trimming were deduced from the DNA. The sample includes hundreds of thousands of clones, roughly nine tenths of them seen just once. The CDR3 consists of 15 residues. Germline lookup yields CDR1 KGHSH and CDR2 LQKENI. The ends were cut back, 1 base at V and 8 bases at J, with 14 bases in the middle. What was sequenced was peripheral blood. V gene TRBV18 combines with J gene TRBJ1-4; D is unclear. The sequence was obtained from a woman between 55 and 75 years old who had recovered from COVID-19. The CDR3 reads CASSPREGQREKLFF. CDR3 nucleotides: TGTGCCAGCTCACCACGGGAAGGGCAGCGGGAAAAACTGTTTTTT.